This T cell receptor (beta chain) was identified in a study of blood T cell repertoires in COVID-19. The germline gives CDR1 GTSNPN, CDR2 SVGIG (reference sequence). The CDR3 length is 13 residues. Trimming took off 1 base at V and 0 bases at J, with 6 bases between the two ends. The repertoire was sequenced with immunoSEQ multiplex PCR; TCRdb's copy has only in-frame clones and lacks some. The data show 150,000 to 200,000 clones, 87% seen once. The genes are TRBV30 and TRBJ1-1; D gene unclear. The receptor was isolated from a woman in her twenties or thirties who had recovered from COVID-19. Input material: PBMCs or T cells enriched from blood (not recorded which). CDR3 protein: CAWSGEMNTEAFF. CDR3 bases: TGTGCCTGGAGTGGAGAAATGAACACTGAAGCTTTCTTT. Based on the CDR3 plus reference TRBV30 and TRBJ1-1, the full variable domain is SQTIHQWPATLVQPVGSPLSLECTVEGTSNPNLYWYRQAAGRGLQLLFYSVGIGQISSEVPQNLSASRPQDRQFILSSKKLLLSDSGFYLCAWSGEMNTEAFFGQGTRLTVV.